This TCR beta chain was retrieved from a study of blood T cell repertoires in COVID-19. Looking at the study overall: The origin of the acute and convalescent COVID-19 samples was the United States, Italy and Spain. The analysed material was cDNA or gDNA that came from T cells, B-cell-depleted T cells, or PBMCs.

Under the authors' procedure: Estimated nucleated cell counts came from reference gene primer amplification. Data came from immunoSEQ multiplex PCR; TCRdb stores just in-frame clones and leaves some out. That table is the source of V, J and clone size, and D and trimming were worked out from the DNA. Among fewer than 250,000 clones listed, less than 85% were seen once. The origin of this receptor is a woman aged 50 to 60 with acute or convalescent COVID-19. The specimen sequenced was peripheral blood.

The CDR3 DNA reads as TGTGCCAGCAGCCAAGTGTGGAGCTCTGGAAACACCATATATTTT. Translation gives CASSQVWSSGNTIYF. This rearrangement joins TRBV3-1 (or the pseudogene TRBV3-2) to TRBJ1-3; D gene uncertain. V was shortened by 1 base and J by 0 bases, with 7 bases between the two germline ends. Germline CDR1 is LGHDT and CDR2 is YNNKEL (reference sequence). The CDR3 runs to 15 residues.